This T cell receptor beta chain stems from a study of CD8 T cells in ankylosing spondylitis. Researchers built TCR beta libraries using quantitative 5'-RACE with molecular barcodes. TCRdb fed the 5' RACE reads into MiXCR, producing one record per CDR3 protein. There are fewer than 200,000 distinct CDR3 sequences in the sample; over 15% occur only once, and around 4.1% lies in the top ten. Study-wide points: Significantly higher representation of disease-linked clones was reported for matched ankylosing spondylitis synovial fluid. Ankylosing spondylitis blood appeared to be characterized by a TCR beta motif of eight highly homologous variants. A subset of motif variants has previously been described in the synovial fluid and blood of reactive arthritis.

This clonotype was recorded many times. Its target is not known. Trimming cost V 4 bases and J 5 bases, with 9 bases left between them. Germline CDR1 and CDR2: DFQATT and SNEGSKA (reference sequence). This CDR3 comprises 12 residues. Sequencing used blood, either unsorted or a sorted T cell fraction (not recorded which). The clonotype originates from a male donor aged 10-29 years with ankylosing spondylitis or in good health (not recorded which). The chain employs TRBV20-1 and TRBJ2-1, with D perhaps TRBD2 (5 bases). The CDR3 region has the DNA TGCAGTGCTAAGGACGGGGACAATGAGCAGTTCTTC. Its translation is CSAKDGDNEQFF.